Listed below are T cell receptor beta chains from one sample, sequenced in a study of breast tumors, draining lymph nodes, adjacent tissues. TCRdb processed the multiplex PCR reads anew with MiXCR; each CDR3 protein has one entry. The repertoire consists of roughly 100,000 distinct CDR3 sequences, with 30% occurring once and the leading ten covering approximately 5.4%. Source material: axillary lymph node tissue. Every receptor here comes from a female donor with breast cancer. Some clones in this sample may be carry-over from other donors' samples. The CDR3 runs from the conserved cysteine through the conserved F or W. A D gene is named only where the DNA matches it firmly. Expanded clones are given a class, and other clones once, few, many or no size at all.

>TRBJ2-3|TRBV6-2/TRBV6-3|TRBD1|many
TGTGCCAGCAGTTACTCGCGTGGGACAGGGGCTAATTTT
CASSYSRGTGANF
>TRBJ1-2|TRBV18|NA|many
TGTGCCAGCTCACCACCAAGTGGGAGGTATGGCTACACCTTC
CASSPPSGRYGYTF
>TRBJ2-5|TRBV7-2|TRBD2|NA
TGTGCCAGCAGCTTTTTAGGCTTAGCGGGAGGAGACACCCAGTACTTC
CASSFLGLAGGDTQYF
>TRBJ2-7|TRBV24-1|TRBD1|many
TGTGCCACCAGTGGAGGGACAGGCTCCTACGAGCAGTACTTC
CATSGGTGSYEQYF
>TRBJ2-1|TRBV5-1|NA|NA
TGCGCCAGCAGCTTCGGACATCGAGACTACAATGAGCAGTTCTTC
CASSFGHRDYNEQFF
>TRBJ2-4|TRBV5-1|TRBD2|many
TGCGCCAGCAGCGTCGGGACTAGCGCGGGAAACATTCAGTACTTC
CASSVGTSAGNIQYF
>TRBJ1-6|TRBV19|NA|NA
TGTGCCAGTAGTCTTCAGACGGATGATAGCTCACCCCTCCACTTT
CASSLQTDDSSPLHF
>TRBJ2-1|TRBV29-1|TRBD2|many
TGCAGCGTTGAAGGCGGGGGGGGCAATGAGCAGTTCTTC
CSVEGGGGNEQFF
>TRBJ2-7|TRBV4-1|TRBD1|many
TGCGCCAGCAGCCTTAATCCGGACAGGGCACCGCAGTACTTC
CASSLNPDRAPQYF
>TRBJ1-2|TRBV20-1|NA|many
TGCAGTGCTCCCAGATCGGGGTTGATCGATGGCTACACCTTC
CSAPRSGLIDGYTF
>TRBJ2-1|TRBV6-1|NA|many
TGTGCCAGCAGTGGGGGGGCCACCCCTAATGAGCAGTTCTTC
CASSGGATPNEQFF
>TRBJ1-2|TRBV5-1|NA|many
TGCGCCAGCAGCTCAATAGTTGACCCGGGCTACACCTTC
CASSSIVDPGYTF
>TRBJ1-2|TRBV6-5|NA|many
TGTGCCAGCAGTCACTCGGCGACCGGCGGCTACACCTTC
CASSHSATGGYTF
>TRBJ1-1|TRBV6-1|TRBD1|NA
TGTGCCAGCAGGGACGACAGGGGGCTGGTCACTGAAGCTTTCTTT
CASRDDRGLVTEAFF
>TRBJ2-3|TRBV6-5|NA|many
TGTGCCAGCAGTAGTTGGGGTGGTGGAGATACGCAGTATTTT
CASSSWGGGDTQYF